Following are 20 T cell receptor beta chains from one sample sequenced in a study of early stage breast cancer tumors. Method: immunoSEQ multiplex PCR; TCRdb's copy keeps in-frame clones and lacks some. The sample yields 65,000 to 75,000 clones, around 80% seen once. The sequenced sample was blood. The source is a person aged 35-50 years with breast cancer.

The chain employs TRBV6-1 and TRBJ1-1; TRBD1 aligns across 9 bases. Germline V gene sequence: CDR1 MNHNS, CDR2 SASEGT. CDR3 length: 13 amino acids. V trimming: 5 bases; J trimming: 3 bases; junction bases outside the gene matches: 1. CDR3 loop: CASSRQGDTEAFF. CDR3 DNA: TGTGCCAGCAGTCGACAGGGGGACACTGAAGCTTTCTTT.

The chain couples TRBV14 to TRBJ1-2, with no clear D. Between the trimmed V and J ends, which lost 1 base and 8 bases, there was a span of 17 bases. CDR1 SGHDN and CDR2 FVKESK come from the germline V gene. The CDR3 is 15 amino acids. CDR3 DNA: TGTGCCAGCAGCCAAGCGGCGGGCTTAACCCTGGGCTACACCTTC. This gives the protein CASSQAAGLTLGYTF.

The chain links TRBV18 to TRBJ1-1; D unclear. CDR3 size: 13 residues. Trimming pared 4 bases from V and 0 bases from J, leaving 6 bases between. Germline values: CDR1 KGHSH, CDR2 LQKENI. The CDR3 reads CASSLELNTEAFF. DNA of the CDR3: TGTGCCAGCTCACTCGAGCTGAACACTGAAGCTTTCTTT.

The rearrangement links TRBV5-6 to TRBJ2-7; D remains unclear. This CDR3 contains 15 residues. Trimming left V 0 bases short and J 0 bases short, with 10 bases between. From germline, CDR1 is SGHDT and CDR2 YYEEEE. The CDR3 region has the DNA TGTGCCAGCAGCTTGGTTCAGGCGAGCTCCTACGAGCAGTACTTC. As protein: CASSLVQASSYEQYF.

The rearrangement links TRBV5-1 to TRBJ2-1, with 9 bases aligning to TRBD2. The V gene's germline CDR1 is SGHRS and CDR2 YFSETQ. With 4 bases clipped from V and 2 bases from J, the junction kept 4 bases outside the gene matches. This CDR3 is 15 amino acids long. The CDR3 DNA is TGCGCCAGCAGCCCAGCGGGAGGACCCTACAATGAGCAGTTCTTC. It is translated as CASSPAGGPYNEQFF.

The V call is TRBV2, the J call TRBJ2-5; a weak D match, TRBD1 (6 bases). The CDR3 is made up of 13 amino acids. Trimming removed 10 bases at V and 2 bases at J, with 14 bases between. CDR1 is SNHLY, CDR2 FYNNEI, per germline. The CDR3, as DNA: TGTGCCATCCAGACGCAGGGGCAAGAGACCCAGTACTTC. Protein product: CAIQTQGQETQYF.

The V gene is TRBV10-3, the J gene TRBJ2-3; 8 positions agree with TRBD1. J gave up 2 bases and V 10 bases, and 8 bases lay outside the gene matches. Germline CDR1 ENHRY, CDR2 SYGVKD. CDR3 length: 14 residues. DNA of the CDR3: TGTGCCACAAGTGGACAGGGTGACACAGATACGCAGTATTTT. Translation gives CATSGQGDTDTQYF.

The chain recombines TRBV20-1 with TRBJ2-7; the D call may be TRBD1 or TRBD2 (5 bases each). Germline-derived CDR1 and CDR2 are DFQATT and SNEGSKA (reference sequence). Trimming cost V 5 bases and J 5 bases, with 10 bases left between them. The CDR3 spans 11 residues. CDR3 sequence reads: CSAPGGHEQYF. The CDR3 DNA is TGCAGTGCTCCTGGGGGTCACGAGCAGTACTTC.

V gene TRBV28 combines with J gene TRBJ1-5; no reliable D call. Germline-derived CDR1 and CDR2 are MDHEN and SYDVKM. CDR3 length: 13 residues. Deletions cut 3 bases from V and 9 bases from J, with 12 bases between. The CDR3 DNA sequence: TGTGCCAGCAGTTTGGGCCACCCAGGGCCCCAGCATTTT. Translating gives CASSLGHPGPQHF. Full variable domain (remainder filled in from reference TRBV28 and TRBJ1-5): DVKVTQSSRYLVKRTGEKVFLECVQDMDHENMFWYRQDPGLGLRLIYFSYDVKMKEKGDIPEGYSVSREKKERFSLILESASTNQTSMYLCASSLGHPGPQHFGDGTRLSIL.

The J gene is TRBJ1-2, the V gene TRBV27; TRBD1 matches at 8 bases. This CDR3 is built from 13 residues. Per the germline V gene, CDR1 is MNHEY and CDR2 is SMNVEV (reference sequence). Trimming at V came to 3 bases and at J to 8 bases, leaving 5 bases not matched to a gene. The CDR3 DNA is TGTGCCAGCAGTTTTTCGGACAGGGACGGCTACACCTTC. Protein sequence: CASSFSDRDGYTF.

The CDR3: CASSQAVEETQYF. The CDR3 bases are TGTGCCAGCAGCCAAGCTGTGGAAGAGACCCAGTACTTC. The chain uses TRBV4-2 and TRBJ2-5; D unresolved. Germline lookup yields CDR1 LGHNA and CDR2 YNFKEQ. The V end was cut by 1 base, the J end by 3 bases, with 6 bases between. The CDR3 runs to 13 residues.

The chain has TRBV29-1 and TRBJ2-5; maybe TRBD1 (6 bases). Per the germline V gene, CDR1 is SQVTM and CDR2 is ANQGSEA. V was cut by 4 bases and J by 2 bases, with 11 bases left in between. This CDR3 comprises 13 residues. CDR3 nucleotide sequence: TGCAGCGTTGGAAGGGGGAGACAAGAGACCCAGTACTTC. This translates into CSVGRGRQETQYF.

The V gene is TRBV2, the J gene TRBJ2-2; D call uncertain. The CDR3 runs 16 residues. Per germline, CDR1 SNHLY and CDR2 FYNNEI. Trimming removed 5 bases from V and 0 bases from J, with 13 bases in between. CDR3: CASSQVRTANTGELFF. The CDR3 DNA is TGTGCCAGCAGTCAAGTGAGGACCGCGAACACCGGGGAGCTGTTTTTT.

The chain couples TRBV19 to TRBJ2-7; TRBD2 matches 8 bases. Trimming at V came to 1 base and at J to 4 bases, leaving 6 bases not matched to a gene. Looked up from germline, CDR1 is LNHDA and CDR2 is SQIVND (reference sequence). The CDR3 is 15 residues long. For the CDR3, the DNA is TGTGCCAGTAGTATAGTTTCAGGACTAGCTTACGAGCAGTACTTC. This sequence encodes CASSIVSGLAYEQYF.

In DNA form, the CDR3 reads TGTGCCAGCACCCAATCTGGGACAGGGTCGGGAGCTTTCTTT. It is translated as CASTQSGTGSGAFF. The V and J genes are TRBV6-5 and TRBJ1-1, with TRBD1 matching 9 bases. The CDR3 sequence is 14 residues long. The V gene end was trimmed by 7 bases and the J gene end by 10 bases; junction bases not matched to a gene: 13. From germline, CDR1 is MNHEY and CDR2 SVGAGI.

This clone came up a few times. V gene TRBV6-1 combines with J gene TRBJ2-3, with 9 bases lining up with TRBD2. Germline CDR1 reads MNHNS; CDR2 reads SASEGT. This CDR3 is 15 amino acids long. V trimming: 2 bases; J trimming: 5 bases; junction bases outside the gene matches: 5. Here the CDR3 reads CASSEQAGGRDTQYF. In DNA form, the CDR3 reads TGTGCCAGCAGTGAACAAGCGGGAGGAAGAGATACGCAGTATTTT.

V and J are TRBV7-9 and TRBJ2-5; D unclear. Trimming left V 5 bases short and J 2 bases short, with 12 bases between. The CDR3 covers 14 residues. Germline V gene sequence: CDR1 SEHNR, CDR2 FQNEAQ (reference sequence). The CDR3 DNA reads TGTGCCAGCAGCCCCACTCTAGATCAAGAGACCCAGTACTTC. Translated: CASSPTLDQETQYF.

V is TRBV18 and J is TRBJ2-3, with D unclear. CDR1 is KGHSH, CDR2 LQKENI, per germline. This CDR3 spans 18 amino acids. V lost 1 base and J 2 bases, leaving 19 bases between the germline ends. The CDR3 protein is CASSPLVVGGTNTDTQYF. The CDR3 coding sequence is TGTGCCAGCTCACCACTTGTCGTGGGCGGAACGAACACAGATACGCAGTATTTT.

The chain employs TRBV2 and TRBJ1-6, with 9 bases identical to TRBD1. V gave up 7 bases and J gave up 7 bases; unmatched junction bases: 8. The CDR3 consists of 15 residues. Germline V gives CDR1 SNHLY, CDR2 FYNNEI. This CDR3 reads CASKPGQGGNSPLHF. The CDR3 DNA follows: TGTGCCAGCAAACCGGGACAGGGAGGCAATTCACCCCTCCACTTT.

CDR3 bases: TGCGCCAGCAGCATCGGGAAGGCAGAGACCCAGTACTTC. Residues: CASSIGKAETQYF. The chain joins TRBV5-1 to TRBJ2-5; tentative D call: TRBD2 (5 bases). Germline-derived CDR1 and CDR2 are SGHRS and YFSETQ. V was trimmed by 4 bases and J by 4 bases, leaving 11 bases between them. The CDR3 has 13 residues.